These 10 T cell receptor beta chains were all obtained from the same sample, sequenced in a study of control samples from healthy donors and cancer patients. Assay: immunoSEQ multiplex PCR; the TCRdb copy retains only in-frame clones and omits some. The table records under 450,000 clones, around nine tenths of them present only once. The sample was PBMCs. All receptors come from a man between 40 and 49 years old with head and neck cancer.

The chain carries TRBV4-3 and TRBJ1-6; D may be TRBD1 (5 bases). Trimming took 8 bases from V and 10 from J, leaving 21 bases between them. This CDR3 has 15 residues. CDR1 is LGHNA and CDR2 is YSLEER in the germline V gene. The CDR3 loop reads CASGDSGGGVSPLHF. CDR3 in DNA: TGCGCCAGCGGTGACAGTGGGGGAGGTGTATCACCCCTCCACTTT.

The CDR3 DNA follows: TGTGCCAGCAGCTTAGGGCCTCTATTCCAAGAGACCCAGTACTTC. This translates into CASSLGPLFQETQYF. V is TRBV7-2 and J is TRBJ2-5; no clear D. The germline V and J ends were trimmed by 1 base and 1 base, with 10 bases remaining between them. Looked up from germline, CDR1 is SGHTA and CDR2 is FQGNSA. There are 15 residues in the CDR3.

This clone was seen only a few times. This chain joins TRBV27 and TRBJ1-4; TRBD1 is a possible D gene (6 bases). There are 16 residues in the CDR3. V was trimmed by 5 bases and J by 6 bases, leaving 19 bases between them. CDR1 and CDR2 (germline): MNHEY, SMNVEV (reference sequence). Written as DNA, the CDR3 is TGTGCCAGCAGTCCAACGACAGGCTCGCCGCATGAAAAACTGTTTTTT. As protein: CASSPTTGSPHEKLFF.

The chain recombines TRBV4-2 with TRBJ2-7, with D unresolved. The V end lost 1 base, the J end lost 2 bases, and 3 bases lay between the germline ends. The CDR3 sequence is 12 residues long. Germline V gene lookup returns CDR1 LGHNA and CDR2 YNFKEQ. The DNA of the CDR3 is TGTGCCAGCAGCCAAGGTGCCTACGAGCAGTACTTC. It codes for CASSQGAYEQYF.

This clone was counted a single time. The V call is TRBV11-3, the J call TRBJ2-2, with D hard to call. This CDR3 has 14 amino acids. The V gene's germline CDR1 is SGHNT and CDR2 YENEEA. V dropped 5 bases and J dropped 1 base, with 8 bases sitting between them. The chain's CDR3 is CASSRGGNTGELFF. As DNA, the CDR3 is TGTGCCAGCAGCCGAGGTGGGAACACCGGGGAGCTGTTTTTT.

The chain is built from TRBV7-8 and TRBJ2-7; tentative D call: TRBD2 (6 bases). Trimming pared 5 bases from V and 0 bases from J, leaving 17 bases between. The germline V gene has CDR1 SGHVS and CDR2 FQNEAQ. The CDR3 consists of 16 residues. The CDR3 DNA sequence: TGTGCCAGCAGCCGGCTTGCAGCGGGCGCCTCCTACGAGCAGTACTTC. Protein: CASSRLAAGASYEQYF.

The V and J genes are TRBV27 and TRBJ2-1; 8 bases agree with TRBD1. Germline CDR1 and CDR2: MNHEY and SMNVEV (reference sequence). V lost 5 bases, J lost 8 bases, and 14 bases stayed unmatched. The CDR3 has 16 residues. In DNA form, the CDR3 reads TGTGCCAGCAGTCCGCAGGGGGCGCTCGGGTATTATGAGCAGTTCTTC. This gives the protein CASSPQGALGYYEQFF.

The CDR3 DNA reads as TGTGCCATCAGTGAGTCGGGAGGGACGGATGAAAAACTGTTTTTT. It translates to CAISESGGTDEKLFF. V and J are TRBV10-3 and TRBJ1-4, with a weak D call TRBD1 (5 bases). Germline V gene lookup returns CDR1 ENHRY and CDR2 SYGVKD. The length of the CDR3 is 15 residues. V shed 0 bases and J shed 6 bases, with 11 bases lying between them.

This sequence joins TRBV6-6 and TRBJ2-7; D perhaps matches TRBD1 (6 bases). Trimming pared 6 bases from V and 4 bases from J, leaving 16 bases between. CDR1 and CDR2 from the germline V gene are MNHNY and SVGAGI (reference sequence). The CDR3 is made up of 14 amino acids. The CDR3 bases are TGTGCCAGCAGCCCCGGGACAATAAAGTACGAGCAGTACTTC. This codes for CASSPGTIKYEQYF.

This sequence joins TRBV10-1 and TRBJ2-3; no reliable D call. V was pared by 2 bases and J by 4 bases, with 10 bases between. This CDR3 comprises 14 residues. Germline loops: CDR1 WNHNN, CDR2 SYGVQD (reference sequence). In DNA form, the CDR3 reads TGCGCCAGCAGTGAGACGACTGGACCAGATACGCAGTATTTT. Its translation is CASSETTGPDTQYF.